The T cell receptor (beta chain) described here comes from a study of T cell responses to AZD1222 COVID-19 vaccine. Overall study results and limits: Close to half of all spike-specific TCRs reportedly target regions of the variants that are unmutated. In a largely white British group with more females than males, clonal diversity was possibly underestimated. Sampling that yielded the repertoires occurred only after the peak T cell response.

Details on this clone: Antigen specificity is unknown.

The table came from immunoSEQ multiplex PCR; TCRdb's copy has only in-frame clones and leaves some out. The sample lists some 130,000 clones, 91% occurring once. The CDR3 covers 14 residues. J was trimmed by 2 bases and V by 5 bases; bases with no gene match: 2. CDR1 is SGHTA, CDR2 FQGNSA, per germline. J is TRBJ2-5 and V is TRBV7-2, with TRBD2 matching over 10 bases. The origin of this receptor is an adult in good health. The sample consisted of peripheral blood, taken on day 0 of AZD1222 vaccination. The CDR3 DNA follows: TGTGCCAGCAGCGAGCGGGGGGGTCAAGAGACCCAGTACTTC. Its translation is CASSERGGQETQYF. Together with reference TRBV7-2 and TRBJ2-5, the CDR3 gives the full variable domain: GAGVSQSPSNKVTEKGKDVELRCDPISGHTALYWYRQSLGQGLEFLIYFQGNSAPDKSGLPSDRFSAERTGGSVSTLTIQRTQQEDSAVYLCASSERGGQETQYFGPGTRLLVL.